This T cell receptor beta chain was sequenced in a study of OX40 agonist ivuxolimab in advanced cancers. The CDR3 has 14 residues. V lost 5 bases and J lost 2, with 12 bases in between. The germline V gene has CDR1 MNHEY and CDR2 SVGAGI. The table came from immunoSEQ multiplex PCR; TCRdb's copy has only in-frame clones and leaves some out. The table lists fewer than 90,000 clones, almost 90% of them singletons. The sample holds a few counts of this clone. This chain joins TRBV6-5 and TRBJ1-2; D gene ambiguous. This specimen was CD4+ or CD8+ T cells sorted from blood, taken in a trial of the OX40 agonist ivuxolimab. The TCR originated in an adult with an advanced solid tumor such as melanoma, head and neck, liver or kidney cancer. The CDR3: CASSPLERNYGYTF. The DNA of the CDR3 is TGTGCCAGCAGTCCCCTCGAGCGCAACTATGGCTACACCTTC.